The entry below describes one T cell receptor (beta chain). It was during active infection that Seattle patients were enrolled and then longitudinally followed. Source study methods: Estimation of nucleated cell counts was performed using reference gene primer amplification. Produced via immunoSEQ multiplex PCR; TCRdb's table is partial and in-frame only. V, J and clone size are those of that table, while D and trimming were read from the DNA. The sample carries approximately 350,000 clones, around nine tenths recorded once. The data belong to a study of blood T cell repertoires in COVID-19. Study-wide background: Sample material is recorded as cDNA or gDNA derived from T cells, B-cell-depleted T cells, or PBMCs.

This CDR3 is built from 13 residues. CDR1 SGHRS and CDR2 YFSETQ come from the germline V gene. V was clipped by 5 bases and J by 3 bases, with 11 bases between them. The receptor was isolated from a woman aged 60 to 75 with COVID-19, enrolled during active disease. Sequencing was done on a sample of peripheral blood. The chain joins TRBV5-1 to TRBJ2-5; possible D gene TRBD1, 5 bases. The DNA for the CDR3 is TGCGCCAGCAGGGTTGCAGGGAAAGAGACCCAGTACTTC. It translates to CASRVAGKETQYF.